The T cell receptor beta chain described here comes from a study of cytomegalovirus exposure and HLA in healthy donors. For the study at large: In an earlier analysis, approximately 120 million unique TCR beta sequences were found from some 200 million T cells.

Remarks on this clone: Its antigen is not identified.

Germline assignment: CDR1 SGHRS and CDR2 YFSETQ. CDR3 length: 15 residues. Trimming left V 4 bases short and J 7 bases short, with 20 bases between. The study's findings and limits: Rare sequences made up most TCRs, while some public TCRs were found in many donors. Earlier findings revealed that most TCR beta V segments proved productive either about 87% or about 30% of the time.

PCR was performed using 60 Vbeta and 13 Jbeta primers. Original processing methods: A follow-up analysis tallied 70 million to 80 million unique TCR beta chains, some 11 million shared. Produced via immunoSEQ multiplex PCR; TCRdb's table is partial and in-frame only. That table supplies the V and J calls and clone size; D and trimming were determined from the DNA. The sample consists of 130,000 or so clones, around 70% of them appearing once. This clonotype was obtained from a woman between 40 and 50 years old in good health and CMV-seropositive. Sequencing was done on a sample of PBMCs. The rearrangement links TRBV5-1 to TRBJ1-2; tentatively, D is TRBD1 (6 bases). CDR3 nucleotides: TGCGCCAGCAGCCCGGAAACAGGGCTTGAAAGTGGCTACACCTTC. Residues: CASSPETGLESGYTF.